Presented here are 17 T cell receptor beta chains from one specimen sequenced in a study of blood T cell repertoires in COVID-19 (dated by TCRdb to 2018 to 2020). Libraries came from the immunoSEQ multiplex PCR assay. Drawn from immuneACCESS, this table holds only the in-frame rearrangements with V and J called that TCRdb kept. Clones are partly lost; checked studies trace under half to an unresolved V gene and leave the rest unexplained. For this sample the table gives 120,000 or so clones, of which about four fifths were detected only once. The top ten clones comprise 9.5% to 13% of the sample. Sequencing used peripheral blood. These receptors were obtained from a human donor in a cohort sampled during active COVID-19.

The chain recombines TRBV5-6 with TRBJ1-1; D not resolved. This CDR3 is built from 15 residues. Germline CDR1 SGHDT, CDR2 YYEEEE. The V end was cut by 2 bases, the J end by 0 bases, with 11 bases between. For the CDR3, the DNA is TGTGCCAGCAGCTTAAACCCGGGGTTGAACACTGAAGCTTTCTTT. Its protein is CASSLNPGLNTEAFF.

This chain joins TRBV24-1 and TRBJ2-2; D not resolved. The CDR3 has 13 amino acids. Per germline, CDR1 KGHDR and CDR2 SFDVKD. Trimming shortened V by 2 bases and J by 4 bases, and 4 bases separated the two germline ends. In DNA form, the CDR3 reads TGTGCCACCAGTGATTCCAGCACCGGGGAGCTGTTTTTT. This codes for CATSDSSTGELFF.

V usage is TRBV13 and J usage is TRBJ1-5; D is possibly TRBD1 (5 bases). This CDR3 comprises 14 residues. V lost 0 bases and J 4 bases, leaving 7 bases between the germline ends. Per the germline V gene, CDR1 is PRHDT and CDR2 is FYEKMQ (reference sequence). The CDR3 region has the DNA TGTGCCAGCAGCTTAGGGACAGTTAATCAGCCCCAGCATTTT. Translation: CASSLGTVNQPQHF.

This chain uses TRBV6-4 with TRBJ2-1; 9 positions agree with TRBD2. The V gene's germline CDR1 is MRHNA and CDR2 SNTAGT. The trim removed 2 bases at V and 5 bases at J, leaving 4 bases unmatched. The CDR3 runs 15 residues. The CDR3 here is CASSDRSGGNNEQFF. Written as DNA, the CDR3 is TGTGCCAGCAGTGACCGAAGCGGGGGGAACAATGAGCAGTTCTTC.

The gene calls are TRBV5-1 and TRBJ2-5, with D possibly being TRBD2 (7 bases). The germline V gene encodes CDR1 SGHRS and CDR2 YFSETQ. With 4 bases removed from V and 1 base from J, the gap between germline ends came to 14 bases. This CDR3 has 15 residues. CDR3 nucleotide sequence: TGCGCCAGCAGCCCGGGGGCGGGGGCCCAAGAGACCCAGTACTTC. It is translated as CASSPGAGAQETQYF.

This chain uses TRBV12-2 with TRBJ2-7; TRBD1, the table's D call, lacks a check against the DNA. TRBV12-2 is a pseudogene segment. The CDR3 runs to 17 residues. The CDR3 nucleotides read TGTGCAAGTCGCTTAGTCCCACAGACAGGGGGTTGTTACGAGCAGTACTTC. Its protein product is CASRLVPQTGGCYEQYF.

The gene calls are TRBV28 and TRBJ2-2; D may be TRBD2 (7 bases). Trimming took off 7 bases at V and 5 bases at J, with 14 bases between the two ends. There are 14 residues in the CDR3. Per germline, CDR1 MDHEN and CDR2 SYDVKM. The CDR3 loop reads CASTGGVATGELFF. CDR3 DNA: TGTGCCAGCACGGGGGGCGTAGCAACCGGGGAGCTGTTTTTT.

The chain couples TRBV5-1 to TRBJ2-3, with TRBD1 identical over 12 bases. The junction had 8 bases not matched to a gene; V was cut back by 3 bases and J by 3 bases. CDR3 length: 17 amino acids. CDR1 SGHRS and CDR2 YFSETQ come from the germline V gene. CDR3 amino acids: CASSWTGTGGRTDTQYF. In DNA form, the CDR3 reads TGCGCCAGCAGCTGGACCGGGACAGGGGGCAGGACAGATACGCAGTATTTT.

The chain carries TRBV7-2 and TRBJ2-2, with a possible D match to TRBD2 (7 bases). Trimming pared 0 bases from V and 4 bases from J, leaving 18 bases between. The CDR3 runs to 18 residues. The V gene's germline CDR1 is SGHTA and CDR2 FQGNSA. The CDR3 sequence: CASSLAKMAGAITGELFF. In nucleotides, the CDR3 is TGTGCCAGCAGCTTAGCAAAGATGGCGGGGGCCATCACCGGGGAGCTGTTTTTT. Combining the CDR3 with reference TRBV7-2 and TRBJ2-2 gives the whole variable domain GAGVSQSPSNKVTEKGKDVELRCDPISGHTALYWYRQSLGQGLEFLIYFQGNSAPDKSGLPSDRFSAERTGGSVSTLTIQRTQQEDSAVYLCASSLAKMAGAITGELFFGEGSRLTVL.

The count of this clone is one. The chain recombines TRBV7-6 with TRBJ2-7, with 7 positions matching TRBD1. The CDR3 is made up of 15 amino acids. CDR1 SGHVS and CDR2 FNYEAQ come from the germline V gene. The V gene end was trimmed by 0 bases and the J gene end by 4 bases; junction bases not matched to a gene: 6. CDR3 DNA sequence: TGTGCCAGCAGCTTAGCCAAAGGGGGCGCATACGAGCAGTACTTC. This gives the protein CASSLAKGGAYEQYF.

The V gene is TRBV7-2, the J gene TRBJ1-5; D is unresolved. V gave up 5 bases and J gave up 0 bases, with 11 bases separating them. Germline loops: CDR1 SGHTA, CDR2 FQGNSA. The CDR3 runs to 15 residues. CDR3 amino acids: CASSPEASSNQPQHF. The CDR3 DNA follows: TGTGCCAGCAGCCCAGAGGCGAGTAGCAATCAGCCCCAGCATTTT. Based on the CDR3 plus reference TRBV7-2 and TRBJ1-5, the full variable domain is GAGVSQSPSNKVTEKGKDVELRCDPISGHTALYWYRQSLGQGLEFLIYFQGNSAPDKSGLPSDRFSAERTGGSVSTLTIQRTQQEDSAVYLCASSPEASSNQPQHFGDGTRLSIL.

The V call is TRBV3-1 (or the pseudogene TRBV3-2), the J call TRBJ2-3; maybe TRBD2 (6 bases). Trimming removed 0 bases from V and 2 bases from J, with 12 bases in between. This CDR3 spans 16 amino acids. The V gene's germline CDR1 is LGHDT and CDR2 YNNKEL (reference sequence). CDR3 loop: CASSQEGAGDTDTQYF. CDR3 coding DNA: TGTGCCAGCAGCCAAGAAGGAGCGGGTGACACAGATACGCAGTATTTT.

This chain links TRBV6-5 with TRBJ1-4; possibly TRBD1 for D (6 bases). Germline-derived CDR1 and CDR2 are MNHEY and SVGAGI. The CDR3 is 14 amino acids. V was trimmed by 6 bases and J by 1 base, leaving 9 bases between them. The CDR3 protein is CASRRTETNEKLFF. As DNA, the CDR3 is TGTGCCAGCAGACGGACAGAAACTAATGAAAAACTGTTTTTT.

The CDR3 here is CASSLSGFSGNTIYF. For the CDR3, the DNA is TGTGCCAGCAGCTTATCGGGTTTCTCTGGAAACACCATATATTTT. This chain connects TRBV7-8 to TRBJ1-3; D not resolved. The CDR3 has 15 amino acids. The V end was cut by 2 bases, the J end by 0 bases, with 8 bases between. The V gene's germline CDR1 is SGHVS and CDR2 FQNEAQ. Based on the CDR3 plus reference TRBV7-8 and TRBJ1-3, the full variable domain is GAGVSQSPRYKVAKRGQDVALRCDPISGHVSLFWYQQALGQGPEFLTYFQNEAQLDKSGLPSDRFFAERPEGSVSTLKIQRTQQEDSAVYLCASSLSGFSGNTIYFGEGSWLTVV.

This chain joins TRBV6-2 or TRBV6-3 and TRBJ2-1, with D tentatively TRBD1 or TRBD2 (5 bases each). CDR1 is MNHEY and CDR2 is SVGEGT in the germline V gene. Trimming cost V 6 bases and J 7 bases, with 13 bases left between them. This CDR3 comprises 13 residues. The CDR3 loop is CASSQGRGNEQFF. Here the CDR3 DNA reads TGTGCCAGCAGCCAGGGCCGAGGGAATGAGCAGTTCTTC.

This clone was found once. The chain carries TRBV5-6 and TRBJ2-7, with 9 positions matching TRBD1. V shed 4 bases, J shed 6 bases, and the junction held 11 bases outside the gene matches. Germline assignment: CDR1 SGHDT and CDR2 YYEEEE. The CDR3 extends over 15 amino acids. CDR3 bases: TGTGCCAGCAGCCCCCGAAACAGGGGGCGGGCCGAGCAGTACTTC. It encodes CASSPRNRGRAEQYF.

This clone was detected only a few times. The V and J genes are TRBV3-1 (or the pseudogene TRBV3-2) and TRBJ2-7; D call uncertain. Between the trimmed V and J ends, which lost 5 bases and 4 bases, there was a span of 9 bases. Germline CDR1 is LGHDT and CDR2 is YNNKEL (reference sequence). This CDR3 is built from 12 residues. The DNA for the CDR3 is TGTGCCAGCAGCTTGGCAGATTACGAGCAGTACTTC. Translation: CASSLADYEQYF.